The following is a T cell receptor beta chain sequence with its context. Its specificity is not known. Each CDR3 protein gets one entry after TCRdb re-called the RT-PCR reads with MiXCR. The profile shows hundreds of thousands of distinct CDR3 sequences, less than 10% of them singletons. The data belong to a study of response to subunit inactivated influenza vaccine. Notes on the study in general: The authors offered the suggestion that each seasonal influenza vaccination recruits few new T cells.

This clonotype originated in a man aged 50 to 75 who received an inactivated influenza vaccine. This specimen consisted of PBMCs from blood, obtained less than 30 months after vaccination.

Here the CDR3 DNA reads TGCAGTGCAAACACAGGGGGACTAGAGACCCAGTACTTC. Amino acid sequence: CSANTGGLETQYF. The V call is TRBV20-1, the J call TRBJ2-5; 8 bases align to TRBD1. The CDR3 length is 13 residues. V was pared by 6 bases and J by 4 bases, with 7 bases of the junction left unmatched. Germline V gives CDR1 DFQATT, CDR2 SNEGSKA (reference sequence).